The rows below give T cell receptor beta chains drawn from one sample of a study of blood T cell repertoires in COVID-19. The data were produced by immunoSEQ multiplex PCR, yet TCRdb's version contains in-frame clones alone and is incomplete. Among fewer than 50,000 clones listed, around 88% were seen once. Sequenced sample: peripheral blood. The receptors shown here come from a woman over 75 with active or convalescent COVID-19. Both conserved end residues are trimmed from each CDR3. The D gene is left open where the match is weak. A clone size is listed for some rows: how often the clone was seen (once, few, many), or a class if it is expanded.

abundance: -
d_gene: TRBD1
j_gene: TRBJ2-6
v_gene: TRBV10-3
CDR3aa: AISDRDRAPSGANVLT

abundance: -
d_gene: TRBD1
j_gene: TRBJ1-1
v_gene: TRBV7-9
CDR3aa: ASSLGTGVTEAF

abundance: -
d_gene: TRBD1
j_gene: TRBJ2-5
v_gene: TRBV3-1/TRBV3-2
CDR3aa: ASSSSRDRVRETQY

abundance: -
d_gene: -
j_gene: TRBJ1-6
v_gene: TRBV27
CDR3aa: ASSFFQDNSPLH

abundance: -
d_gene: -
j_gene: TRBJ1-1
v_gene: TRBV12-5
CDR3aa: ASGKDPGSLNTEAF

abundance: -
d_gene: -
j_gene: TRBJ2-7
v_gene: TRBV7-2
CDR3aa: ASSLGTTSYEQY

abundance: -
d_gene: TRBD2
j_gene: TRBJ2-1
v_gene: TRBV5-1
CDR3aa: ASSSLGVAGVYNEQF

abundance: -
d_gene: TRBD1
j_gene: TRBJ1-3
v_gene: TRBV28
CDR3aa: ASSSGTGRSGNTIY

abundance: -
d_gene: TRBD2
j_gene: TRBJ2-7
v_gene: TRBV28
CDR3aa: ASRPSGEYEQY

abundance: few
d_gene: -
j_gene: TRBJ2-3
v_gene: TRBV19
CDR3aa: ASSIFGRHTDTQY

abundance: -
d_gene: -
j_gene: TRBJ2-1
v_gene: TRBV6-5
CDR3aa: ASSYLQGTNEQF

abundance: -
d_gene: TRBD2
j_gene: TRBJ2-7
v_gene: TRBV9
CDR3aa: ASSPSPWSGSSYEQY

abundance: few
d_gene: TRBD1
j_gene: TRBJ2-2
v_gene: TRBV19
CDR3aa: ATGGGTGGRGELF

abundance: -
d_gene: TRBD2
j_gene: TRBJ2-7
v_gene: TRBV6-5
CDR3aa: ASNQGGTSYEQY

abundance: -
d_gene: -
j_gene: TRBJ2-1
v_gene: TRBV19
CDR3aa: ASSMTQPGLWNEQF

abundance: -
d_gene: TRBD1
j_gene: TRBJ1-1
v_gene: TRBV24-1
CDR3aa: ATSPGTGERTEAF

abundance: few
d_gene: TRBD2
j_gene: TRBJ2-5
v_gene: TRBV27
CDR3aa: ASSSGLAGTETQY

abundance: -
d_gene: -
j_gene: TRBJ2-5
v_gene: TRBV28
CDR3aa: ASSSLAIRETQY

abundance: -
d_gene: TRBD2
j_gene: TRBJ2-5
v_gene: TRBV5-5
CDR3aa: ASSLRGLAGGGQETQY

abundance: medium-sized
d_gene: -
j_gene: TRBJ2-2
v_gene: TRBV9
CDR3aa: ASSVGNSANTGELF

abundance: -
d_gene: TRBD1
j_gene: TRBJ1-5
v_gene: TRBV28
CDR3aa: ASRGPGTGNQPQH

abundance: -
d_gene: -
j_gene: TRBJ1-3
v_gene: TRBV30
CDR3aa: AWTRIAADTIY

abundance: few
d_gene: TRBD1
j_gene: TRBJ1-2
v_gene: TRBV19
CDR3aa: ASSTTGGAGYGYT

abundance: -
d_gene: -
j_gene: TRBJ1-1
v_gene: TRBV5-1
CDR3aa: ASSLSPLRGVNTEAF

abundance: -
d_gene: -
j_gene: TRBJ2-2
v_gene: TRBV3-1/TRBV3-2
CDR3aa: ASSSSPYAGTGELF

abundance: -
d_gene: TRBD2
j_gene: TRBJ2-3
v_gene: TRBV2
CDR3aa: ASSASRAGGVDTQY

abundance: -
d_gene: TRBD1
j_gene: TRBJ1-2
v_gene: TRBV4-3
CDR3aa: ASSQGVGTANYGYT

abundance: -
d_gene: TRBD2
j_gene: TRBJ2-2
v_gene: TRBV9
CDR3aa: ASSPQAGGNTGELF

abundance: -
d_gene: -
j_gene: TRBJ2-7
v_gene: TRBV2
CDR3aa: ASTRDTTYEQY

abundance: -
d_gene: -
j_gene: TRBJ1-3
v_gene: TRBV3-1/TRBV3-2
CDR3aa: ASSQESGNTIY

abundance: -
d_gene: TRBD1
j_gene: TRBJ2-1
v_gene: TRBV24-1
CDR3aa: ATSDMGGSGQGAYEQF

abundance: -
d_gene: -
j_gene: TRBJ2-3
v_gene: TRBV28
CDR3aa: ASSEAGRTDTQY

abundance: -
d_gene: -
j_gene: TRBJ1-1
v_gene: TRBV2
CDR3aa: ASSRTGQSNTEAF

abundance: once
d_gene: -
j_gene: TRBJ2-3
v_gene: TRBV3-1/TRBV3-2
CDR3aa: ASSQDPTTVTDTQY

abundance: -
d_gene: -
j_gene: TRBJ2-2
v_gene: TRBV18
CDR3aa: ASSPALVNTGELF

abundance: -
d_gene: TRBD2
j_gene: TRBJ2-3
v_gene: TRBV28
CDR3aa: ASSSLWLRAGGTDTQY

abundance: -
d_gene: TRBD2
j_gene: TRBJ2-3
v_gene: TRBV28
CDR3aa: ASSLSGLAGGDTQY

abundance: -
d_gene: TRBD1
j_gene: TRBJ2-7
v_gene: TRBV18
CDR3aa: ASSPLTGGTYEQY

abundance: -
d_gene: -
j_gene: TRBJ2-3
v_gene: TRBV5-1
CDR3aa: ASSLARARAGDTQY

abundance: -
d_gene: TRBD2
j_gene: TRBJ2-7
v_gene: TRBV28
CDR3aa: ASSSFGSSGRIYEQY

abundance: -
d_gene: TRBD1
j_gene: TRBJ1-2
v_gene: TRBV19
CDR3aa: ASRTGTGGSRGYT

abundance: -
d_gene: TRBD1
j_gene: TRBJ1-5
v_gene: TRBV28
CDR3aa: ASSPPSDRAINQPQH

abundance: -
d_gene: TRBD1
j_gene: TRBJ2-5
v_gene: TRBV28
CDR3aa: ASSLVGTDTNQETQY

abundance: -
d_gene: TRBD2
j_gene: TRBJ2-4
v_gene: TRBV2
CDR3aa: ASSESSGKNIQY

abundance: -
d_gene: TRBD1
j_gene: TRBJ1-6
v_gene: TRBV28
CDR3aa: ASSPGTGGAFSPLH

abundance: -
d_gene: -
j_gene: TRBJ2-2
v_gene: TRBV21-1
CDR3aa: ASSKGQNTGELF

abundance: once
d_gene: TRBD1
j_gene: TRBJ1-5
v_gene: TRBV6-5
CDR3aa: ASRADRGPQPQH